The present entry profiles one TCR beta chain with its context. Profiling relied on immunoSEQ multiplex PCR, and the TCRdb table lists in-frame clones only, not all of them. The sample lists about 110,000 clones; almost 90% were seen once. The sample comes from a study of T cell responses to AZD1222 COVID-19 vaccine. The CDR3 is made up of 14 amino acids. Trimming took 2 bases from V and 8 from J; bases not matched to a gene: 5. Germline V CDR1 and CDR2: LGHDT, YNNKEL (reference sequence). The TCR originated in an adult in good health. The input for sequencing was peripheral blood, taken on day 0 of AZD1222 vaccination. The rearrangement links TRBV3-1 (or the pseudogene TRBV3-2) to TRBJ1-3; 8 bases are a match to TRBD1. The CDR3 here is CASSQQGAGDTIYF. CDR3 DNA sequence: TGTGCCAGCAGCCAACAGGGGGCAGGGGACACCATATATTTT.